This TCR beta chain stems from a study of cytomegalovirus exposure and HLA in healthy donors. Study results and caveats: CMV serostatus alone was available as immune exposure information.

CDR3 length: 11 amino acids. Per the germline V gene, CDR1 is SQVTM and CDR2 is ANQGSEA. Losses at the gene ends were 6 bases for V and 4 bases for J; bases not matched to a gene: 2. In this sample, this clone turned up once. Its matching antigen is unknown. The PCR ran on 60 Vbeta and 13 Jbeta primers. Assay: immunoSEQ multiplex PCR; the TCRdb copy retains only in-frame clones and omits some. The sample records more than 85,000 clones, 65% to 90% being singletons. This rearrangement joins TRBV29-1 to TRBJ1-1, with 7 bases lining up with TRBD1. The source is a man aged 30-40 years in good health and CMV-seropositive. Sequenced: PBMCs. The CDR3 coding sequence is TGCAGCGTCACAGGGGTCACTGAAGCTTTCTTT. It is translated as CSVTGVTEAFF.